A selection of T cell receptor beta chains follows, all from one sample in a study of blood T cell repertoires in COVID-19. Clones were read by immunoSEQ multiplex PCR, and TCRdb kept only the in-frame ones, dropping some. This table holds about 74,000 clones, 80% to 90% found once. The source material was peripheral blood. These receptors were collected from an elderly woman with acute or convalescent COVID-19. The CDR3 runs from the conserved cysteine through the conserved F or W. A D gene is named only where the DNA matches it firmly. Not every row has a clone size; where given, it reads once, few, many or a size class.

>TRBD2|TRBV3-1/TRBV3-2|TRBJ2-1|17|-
CASSQPKLAGGGVEQFF
TGTGCCAGCAGCCAGCCTAAACTAGCGGGAGGGGGTGTTGAGCAGTTCTTC
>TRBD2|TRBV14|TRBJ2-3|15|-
CASSRPGLVLNTQYF
TGTGCCAGCAGCCGACCGGGACTAGTTTTGAATACGCAGTATTTT
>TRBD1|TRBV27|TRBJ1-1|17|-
CASSLGGTDYMNTEAFF
TGTGCCAGCAGTTTAGGAGGGACAGACTACATGAACACTGAAGCTTTCTTT
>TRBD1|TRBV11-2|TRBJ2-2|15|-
CASSPDRVQNGELFF
TGTGCCAGCAGCCCTGACAGGGTGCAGAACGGGGAGCTGTTTTTT
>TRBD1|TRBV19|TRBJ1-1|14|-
CASSQGARGTEAFF
TGTGCCAGTAGCCAGGGGGCGCGGGGAACTGAAGCTTTCTTT
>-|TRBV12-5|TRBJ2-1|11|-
CASGSYNEQFF
TGTGCTAGTGGTTCTTACAATGAGCAGTTCTTC
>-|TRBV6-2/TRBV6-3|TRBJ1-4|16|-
CASSPTGRIWGEKLFF
TGTGCCAGCAGCCCTACTGGACGGATCTGGGGCGAAAAACTGTTTTTT
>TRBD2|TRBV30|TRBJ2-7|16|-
CAWSVRLAGGSYEQYF
TGTGCCTGGAGTGTACGACTAGCGGGAGGCTCCTACGAGCAGTACTTC
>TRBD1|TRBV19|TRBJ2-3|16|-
CASSTFPGTGRYTQYF
TGTGCCAGTAGTACCTTCCCCGGGACAGGGAGGTATACGCAGTATTTT
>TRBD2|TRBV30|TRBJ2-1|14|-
CASLTAGVYNEQFF
TGTGCCTCGTTGACAGCGGGAGTTTACAATGAGCAGTTCTTC
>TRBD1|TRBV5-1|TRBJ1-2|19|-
CASSLIPSRDRGQGYGYTF
TGCGCCAGCAGCTTGATCCCGTCCCGGGACAGGGGGCAGGGCTATGGCTACACCTTC
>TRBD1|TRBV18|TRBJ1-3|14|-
CATTTGLEGNTIYF
TGTGCCACCACGACAGGGCTTGAGGGAAACACCATATATTTT
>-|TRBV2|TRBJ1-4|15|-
CASSLGGATNEKLFF
TGTGCCAGCAGCTTAGGGGGAGCAACTAATGAAAAACTGTTTTTT
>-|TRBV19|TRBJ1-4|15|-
CASSNNGGAYEKLFF
TGTGCCAGTAGTAATAATGGGGGCGCTTATGAAAAACTGTTTTTT
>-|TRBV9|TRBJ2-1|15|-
CASTIGLRHIDEQFF
TGTGCCAGCACCATCGGACTCCGTCATATCGATGAGCAGTTCTTC
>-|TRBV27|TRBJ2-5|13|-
CASSFTIRETQYF
TGTGCCAGCAGTTTCACCATCCGGGAGACCCAGTACTTC
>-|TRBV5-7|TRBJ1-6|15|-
CASSFAGECNSPLHF
TGTGCCAGCAGCTTTGCGGGGGAATGTAATTCACCCCTCCACTTT
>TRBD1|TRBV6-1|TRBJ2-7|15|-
CASSEAWDSSYEQYF
TGTGCCAGCAGTGAAGCTTGGGACAGTTCCTACGAGCAGTACTTC
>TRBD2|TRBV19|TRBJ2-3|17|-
CASSPTWTSGSTDTQYF
TGTGCCAGTAGTCCGACTTGGACTAGCGGGAGCACAGATACGCAGTATTTT
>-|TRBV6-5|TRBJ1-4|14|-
CASSSSPTNEKLFF
TGTGCCAGCAGTTCCAGTCCAACTAATGAAAAACTGTTTTTT
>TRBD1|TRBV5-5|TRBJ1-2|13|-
CASSFRTGDGYTF
TGTGCCAGCAGCTTTCGGACAGGGGATGGCTACACCTTC
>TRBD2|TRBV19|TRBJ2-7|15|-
CASSPSGRVGYEQYF
TGTGCCAGTAGTCCTAGCGGGAGAGTTGGTTACGAGCAGTACTTC
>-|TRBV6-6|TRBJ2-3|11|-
CASSYGRTQYF
TGTGCCAGCAGTTACGGTAGAACGCAGTATTTT
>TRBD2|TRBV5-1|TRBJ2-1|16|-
CASSKTSASSYNEQFF
TGCGCCAGCAGCAAAACTAGCGCTAGCTCCTACAATGAGCAGTTCTTC
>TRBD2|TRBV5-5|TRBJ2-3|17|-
CASSSLRLAGGTDTQYF
TGTGCCAGCAGCTCCTTACGACTAGCGGGGGGCACAGATACGCAGTATTTT
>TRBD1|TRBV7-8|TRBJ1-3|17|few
CASSLAQPGQGRNTIYF
TGTGCCAGCAGCTTAGCGCAACCGGGACAGGGTAGAAACACCATATATTTT
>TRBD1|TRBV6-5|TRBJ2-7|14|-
CASSYRGTGHEQYF
TGTGCCAGCAGTTACCGCGGGACAGGGCATGAGCAGTACTTC
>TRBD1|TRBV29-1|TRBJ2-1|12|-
CSAGQGGNEQFF
TGCAGCGCCGGACAGGGTGGAAATGAGCAGTTCTTC
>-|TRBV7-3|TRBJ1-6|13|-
CASSLTANSPLHF
TGTGCCAGCAGCTTGACAGCGAATTCACCCCTCCACTTT
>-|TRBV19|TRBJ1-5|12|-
CASRRGHQPQHF
TGTGCCAGTCGTAGAGGGCATCAGCCCCAGCATTTT
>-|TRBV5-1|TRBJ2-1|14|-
CASSPWTENNEQFF
TGCGCCAGCAGCCCGTGGACAGAAAACAATGAGCAGTTCTTC
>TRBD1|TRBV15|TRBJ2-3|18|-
CATSPITDPTGGSDTQYF
TGTGCCACCAGCCCGATCACGGACCCGACAGGGGGCTCGGATACGCAGTATTTT
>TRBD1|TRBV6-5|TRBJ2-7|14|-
CASSTQGAQNEQYF
TGTGCCAGCAGTACACAGGGGGCGCAGAACGAGCAGTACTTC
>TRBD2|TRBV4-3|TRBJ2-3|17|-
CASSQAASGGLGMTQYF
TGCGCCAGCAGCCAAGCTGCTAGCGGGGGGTTGGGGATGACGCAGTATTTT
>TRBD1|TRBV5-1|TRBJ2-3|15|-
CASSLGDRGTDTQYF
TGCGCCAGCAGCTTGGGGGACAGGGGGACAGATACGCAGTATTTT
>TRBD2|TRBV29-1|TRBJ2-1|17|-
CSVAGTSGGAGYNEQFF
TGCAGCGTTGCCGGGACTAGCGGGGGGGCGGGCTACAATGAGCAGTTCTTC
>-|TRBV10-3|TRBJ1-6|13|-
CAISRDGGEPLHF
TGTGCCATCAGTCGGGACGGGGGGGAACCCCTCCACTTT
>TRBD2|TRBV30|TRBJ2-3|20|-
CAWRTLGLAGGRSSTDTQYF
TGTGCCTGGAGAACCTTGGGACTAGCGGGAGGAAGGTCTAGCACAGATACGCAGTATTTT
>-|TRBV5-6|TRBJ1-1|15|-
CASSRRQRMNTEAFF
TGTGCCAGCAGCCGCAGACAGCGCATGAACACTGAAGCTTTCTTT
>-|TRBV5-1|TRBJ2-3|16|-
CASSLGETSRSDTQYF
TGCGCCAGCAGCCTGGGGGAGACTAGTAGATCAGATACGCAGTATTTT
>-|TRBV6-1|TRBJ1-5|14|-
CASSEALRNQPQHF
TGTGCCAGCAGTGAAGCGCTACGGAATCAGCCCCAGCATTTT
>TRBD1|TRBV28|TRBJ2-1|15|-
CASRLRDRASSEQFF
TGTGCCAGCAGACTCCGGGACAGGGCGTCTAGTGAGCAGTTCTTC
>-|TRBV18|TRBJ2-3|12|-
CASSPLGGTQYF
TGTGCCAGCTCACCACTAGGAGGTACGCAGTATTTT
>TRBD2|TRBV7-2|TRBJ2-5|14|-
CASSFSGSQETQYF
TGTGCCAGCAGCTTTAGCGGGAGCCAAGAGACCCAGTACTTC
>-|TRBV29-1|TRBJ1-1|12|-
CRGGALGGEAFF
TGCAGGGGGGGGGCCTTGGGCGGTGAAGCTTTCTTT
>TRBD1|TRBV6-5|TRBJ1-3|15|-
CASRRDSVSGNTIYF
TGTGCCAGCAGACGGGACAGCGTCTCTGGAAACACCATATATTTT
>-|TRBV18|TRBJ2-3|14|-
CASSPSSSTDTQYF
TGTGCCAGCTCACCGTCGAGTAGCACAGATACGCAGTATTTT
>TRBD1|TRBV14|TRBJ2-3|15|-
CASSLRTGGTDTQYF
TGTGCCAGCAGCTTGCGGACAGGGGGCACAGATACGCAGTATTTT
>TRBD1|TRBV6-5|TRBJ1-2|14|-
CASSSTGTAYGYTF
TGTGCCAGCAGTTCGACAGGGACGGCTTATGGCTACACCTTC
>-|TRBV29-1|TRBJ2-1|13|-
CSVGEPPVTEQFF
TGCAGCGTTGGGGAGCCGCCGGTGACTGAGCAGTTCTTC
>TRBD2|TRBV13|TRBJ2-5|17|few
CASSSLWTSGTQETQYF
TGTGCCAGCAGCTCCCTTTGGACTAGCGGGACCCAAGAGACCCAGTACTTC
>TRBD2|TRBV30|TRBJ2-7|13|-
CAWRTSGGNEQYF
TGTGCCTGGAGGACTAGCGGGGGAAACGAGCAGTACTTC
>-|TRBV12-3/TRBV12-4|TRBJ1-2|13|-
CASSLGVRYGYTF
TGTGCCAGCAGTTTGGGAGTGCGTTATGGCTACACCTTC
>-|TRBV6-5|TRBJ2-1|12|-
CASRPDRNEQFF
TGTGCCAGCAGACCAGACAGAAATGAGCAGTTCTTC